Shown below are 4 T cell receptor beta chains from a single sample sequenced in a study of STAT5B mutations in CD4+ large granular lymphocyte leukemia. Method: immunoSEQ multiplex PCR; TCRdb's copy keeps in-frame clones and lacks some. The sample yields tens of thousands of clones, around four fifths seen once. Sample: CD4+ T cells from blood buffy coats. Receptor source: a human donor in good health.

The gene calls are TRBV7-2 and TRBJ1-5; D gene ambiguous. V was trimmed by 4 bases and J by 7 bases, leaving 11 bases between them. Per the germline V gene, CDR1 is SGHTA and CDR2 is FQGNSA. This CDR3 has 13 residues. Here the CDR3 reads CASSSQESQPQHF. CDR3 bases: TGTGCCAGCAGCTCCCAGGAGTCACAGCCCCAGCATTTT.

This chain connects TRBV19 to TRBJ2-5; 7 bases agree with TRBD2. Germline assignment: CDR1 LNHDA and CDR2 SQIVND (reference sequence). The V gene end was trimmed by 5 bases and the J gene end by 3 bases; junction bases not matched to a gene: 6. The CDR3 sequence is 14 residues long. The CDR3 is CASSPGLVKETQYF. The CDR3 coding sequence is TGTGCCAGTAGTCCCGGACTAGTTAAAGAGACCCAGTACTTC.

The rearrangement uses TRBV19 and TRBJ1-3; D not certain. This CDR3 contains 15 residues. Germline-derived CDR1 and CDR2 are LNHDA and SQIVND (reference sequence). Trimming took 4 bases from V and 0 from J, leaving 10 bases between them. The CDR3 is CASSTGYSSGNTIYF. CDR3 in DNA: TGTGCCAGTAGTACCGGATATAGCTCTGGAAACACCATATATTTT.

The chain carries TRBV6-5 and TRBJ1-1, with D perhaps TRBD1 (5 bases). CDR1 is MNHEY and CDR2 is SVGAGI in the germline V gene. CDR3 length: 15 amino acids. With 8 bases removed from V and 1 base from J, the gap between germline ends came to 17 bases. The CDR3 here is CASAVGGAGNTEAFF. The DNA for the CDR3 is TGTGCCAGCGCCGTTGGAGGGGCCGGGAACACTGAAGCTTTCTTT.